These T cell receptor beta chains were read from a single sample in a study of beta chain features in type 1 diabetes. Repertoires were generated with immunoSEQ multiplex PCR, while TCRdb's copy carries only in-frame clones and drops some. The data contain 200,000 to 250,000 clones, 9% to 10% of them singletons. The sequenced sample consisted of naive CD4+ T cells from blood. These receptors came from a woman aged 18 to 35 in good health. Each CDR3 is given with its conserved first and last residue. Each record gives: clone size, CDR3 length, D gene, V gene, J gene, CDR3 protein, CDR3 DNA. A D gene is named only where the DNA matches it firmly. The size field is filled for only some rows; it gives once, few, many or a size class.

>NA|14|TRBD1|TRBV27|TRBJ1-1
CASSSQGRITEAFF
TGTGCCAGCAGTTCACAGGGGAGGATCACTGAAGCTTTCTTT
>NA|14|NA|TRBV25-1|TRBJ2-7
CASSHAGRGAEQYF
TGTGCCAGCAGTCACGCAGGCCGGGGGGCCGAGCAGTACTTC
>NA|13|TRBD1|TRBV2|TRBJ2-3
CASVGTVGNTQYF
TGTGCCAGCGTAGGGACAGTAGGTAATACGCAGTATTTT
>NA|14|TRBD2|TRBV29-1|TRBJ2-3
CSVAVGGKKDTQYF
TGCAGCGTTGCGGTGGGGGGGAAGAAAGATACGCAGTATTTT
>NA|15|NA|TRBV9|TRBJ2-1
CASSGGVFSYNEQFF
TGTGCCAGCAGCGGGGGGGTTTTTTCCTACAATGAGCAGTTCTTC
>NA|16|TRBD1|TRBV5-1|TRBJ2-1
CASSTGTESSYNEQFF
TGCGCCAGCAGCACCGGGACAGAGAGCTCCTACAATGAGCAGTTCTTC
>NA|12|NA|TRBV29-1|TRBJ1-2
CSVQGSTYGYTF
TGCAGCGTTCAGGGCTCCACCTATGGCTACACCTTC
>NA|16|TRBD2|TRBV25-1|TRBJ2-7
CASSDPGTSGRYEQYF
TGTGCCAGCAGTGATCCAGGGACTAGCGGGAGGTACGAGCAGTACTTC
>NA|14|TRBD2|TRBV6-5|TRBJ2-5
CASSRLAGVETQYF
TGTGCCAGCAGCAGACTAGCGGGGGTAGAGACCCAGTACTTC
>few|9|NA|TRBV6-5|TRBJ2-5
CASGETQYF
TGTGCCTCCGGTGAGACCCAGTACTTC
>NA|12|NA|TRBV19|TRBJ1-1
CASSGRNTEAFF
TGTGCCAGTAGTGGCAGGAACACTGAAGCTTTCTTT
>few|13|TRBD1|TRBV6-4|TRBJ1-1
CASSWDRETEAFF
TGTGCCAGCAGTTGGGACAGGGAGACTGAAGCTTTCTTT
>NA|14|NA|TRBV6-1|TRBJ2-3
CASSPRLITDTQYF
TGTGCCAGCAGTCCCCGACTGATCACAGATACGCAGTATTTT
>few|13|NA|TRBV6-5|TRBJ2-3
CASSYRQADTQYF
TGTGCCAGCAGTTACCGGCAGGCAGATACGCAGTATTTT
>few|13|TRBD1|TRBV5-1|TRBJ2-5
CASSGTEQETQYF
TGCGCCAGCAGCGGGACAGAGCAAGAGACCCAGTACTTC
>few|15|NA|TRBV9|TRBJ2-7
CASSVGTGATHEQYF
TGTGCCAGCAGCGTAGGAACGGGAGCAACCCACGAGCAGTACTTC